This T cell receptor (beta chain) was observed in a study of T cell repertoires in cytomegalovirus infection. Study-wide context: Recently identified HLA-C-restricted and well-studied HLA-B-restricted CMV epitopes were used. CMV infection plus the matching HLA type was flagged by public TCR beta signatures.

Overall study results and limits: Summed frequency of shared TCR beta families picked out CMV carriers who also had the relevant HLA. Ex vivo, HLA-C-restricted CMV-specific TCR beta clonotypes prevailed over the rest of the response.

Germline V CDR1 and CDR2: MNHGY, SAAAGT. The CDR3 extends over 15 amino acids. TCRdb reprocessed the reads with MiXCR, giving one entry per CDR3 protein. Of around 340,000 distinct CDR3 sequences listed, 25% to 30% were seen once; the top ten hold around 20%. As concerns this clonotype: Its antigen is as yet unknown. One end of the junction does not line up with germline, which may come from a read error.

J is TRBJ1-6 and V is TRBV6-8; 7 bases fit TRBD1. This sequence was found in a human donor in good health (CMV status not recorded). Some clones in this sample may be carry-over from other donors' samples. The source material was cultured PBMCs, sampled from culture after CMV antigen stimulation. The chain's CDR3 is CAGSSLGQDNSPLHF. The CDR3 region has the DNA TGTGCCGGCAGTTCCTTAGGACAGGATAATTCACCCCTCCACTTT.